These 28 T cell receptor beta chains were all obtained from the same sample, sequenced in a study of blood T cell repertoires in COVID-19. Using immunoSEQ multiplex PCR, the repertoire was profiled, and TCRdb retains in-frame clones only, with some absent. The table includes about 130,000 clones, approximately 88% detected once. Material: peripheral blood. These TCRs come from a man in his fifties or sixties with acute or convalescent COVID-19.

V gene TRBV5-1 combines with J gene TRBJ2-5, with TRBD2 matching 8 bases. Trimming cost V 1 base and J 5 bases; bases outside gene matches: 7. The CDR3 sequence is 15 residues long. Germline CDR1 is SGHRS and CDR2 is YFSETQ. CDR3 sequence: CASSLRLAGGETQYF. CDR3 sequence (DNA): TGCGCCAGCAGCTTGCGACTGGCGGGGGGCGAGACCCAGTACTTC.

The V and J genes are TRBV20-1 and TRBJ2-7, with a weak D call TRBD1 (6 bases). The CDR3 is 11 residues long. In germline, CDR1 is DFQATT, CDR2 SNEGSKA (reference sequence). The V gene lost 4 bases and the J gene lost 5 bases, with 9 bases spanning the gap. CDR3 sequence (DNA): TGCAGTGCTACCAGGGACAACGAGCAGTACTTC. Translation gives CSATRDNEQYF.

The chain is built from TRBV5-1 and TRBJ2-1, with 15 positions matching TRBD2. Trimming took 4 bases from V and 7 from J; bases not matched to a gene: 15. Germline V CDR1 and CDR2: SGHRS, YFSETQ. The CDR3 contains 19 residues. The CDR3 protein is CASSPPGLAGGGGKNEQFF. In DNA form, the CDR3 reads TGCGCCAGCAGCCCACCGGGACTAGCGGGAGGAGGTGGGAAGAATGAGCAGTTCTTC.

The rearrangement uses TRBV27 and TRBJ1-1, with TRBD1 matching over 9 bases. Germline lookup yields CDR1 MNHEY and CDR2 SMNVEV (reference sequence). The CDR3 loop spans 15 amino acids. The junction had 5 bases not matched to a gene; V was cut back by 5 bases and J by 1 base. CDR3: CASSVSDRGNTEAFF. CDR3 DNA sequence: TGTGCCAGCAGTGTCTCGGACAGGGGGAACACTGAAGCTTTCTTT.

The CDR3 region has the DNA TGTGCCAGCAGCCAAGCTACAGGGAATTCACCCCTCCACTTT. Protein product: CASSQATGNSPLHF. The gene calls are TRBV3-1 (or the pseudogene TRBV3-2) and TRBJ1-6, with a possible D match to TRBD1 (6 bases). In germline, CDR1 is LGHDT, CDR2 YNNKEL (reference sequence). The CDR3 runs 14 residues. The V end was cut by 1 base, the J end by 7 bases, with 8 bases between.

CDR3: CASSMLAGGHTEQFF. The CDR3 region has the DNA TGCGCCAGCAGCATGCTAGCGGGGGGGCATACTGAGCAGTTCTTC. The J gene is TRBJ2-1, the V gene TRBV5-1; 12 bases line up with TRBD2. The V segment lost 4 bases and the J segment 9 bases; nucleotides outside the gene matches: 8. The CDR3 totals 15 residues. CDR1 and CDR2 (germline): SGHRS, YFSETQ.

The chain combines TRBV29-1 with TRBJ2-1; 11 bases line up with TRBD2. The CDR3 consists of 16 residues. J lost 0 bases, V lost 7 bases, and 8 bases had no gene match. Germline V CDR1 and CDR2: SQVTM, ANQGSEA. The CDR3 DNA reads TGCAGCGCCCCGAATAGCGGGGGGGGCTCCTACAATGAGCAGTTCTTC. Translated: CSAPNSGGGSYNEQFF.

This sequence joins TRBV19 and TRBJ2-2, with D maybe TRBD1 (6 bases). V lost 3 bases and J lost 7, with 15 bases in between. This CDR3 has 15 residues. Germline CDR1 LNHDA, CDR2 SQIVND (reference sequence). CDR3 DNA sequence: TGTGCCAGTAGTATCGGGGCAGGGGCTGGCGGGGAGCTGTTTTTT. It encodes CASSIGAGAGGELFF.

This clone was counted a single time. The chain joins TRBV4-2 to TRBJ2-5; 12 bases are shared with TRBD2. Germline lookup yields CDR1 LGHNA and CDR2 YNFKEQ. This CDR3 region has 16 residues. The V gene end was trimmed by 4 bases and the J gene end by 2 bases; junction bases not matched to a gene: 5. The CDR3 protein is CASSPRLAGGQETQYF. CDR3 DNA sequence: TGTGCCAGCAGCCCACGTCTAGCGGGAGGGCAAGAGACCCAGTACTTC.

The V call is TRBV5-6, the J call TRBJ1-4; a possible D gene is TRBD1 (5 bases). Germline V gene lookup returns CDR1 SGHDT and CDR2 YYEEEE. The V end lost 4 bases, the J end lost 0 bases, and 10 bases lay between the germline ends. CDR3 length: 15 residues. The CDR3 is CASSRGSATNEKLFF. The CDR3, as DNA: TGTGCCAGCAGCCGGGGGAGCGCAACTAATGAAAAACTGTTTTTT.

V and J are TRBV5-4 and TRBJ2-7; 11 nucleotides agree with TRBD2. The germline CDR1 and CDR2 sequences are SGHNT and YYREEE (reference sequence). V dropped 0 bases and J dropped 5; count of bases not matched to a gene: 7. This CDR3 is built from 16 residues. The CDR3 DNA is TGTGCCAGCAGCTTGGGACTAGCGGGAAGGTCGAACGAGCAGTACTTC. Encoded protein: CASSLGLAGRSNEQYF.

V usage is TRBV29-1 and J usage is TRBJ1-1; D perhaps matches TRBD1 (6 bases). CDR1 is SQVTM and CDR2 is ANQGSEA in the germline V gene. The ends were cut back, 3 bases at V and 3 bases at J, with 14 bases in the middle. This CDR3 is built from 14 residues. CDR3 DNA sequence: TGCAGCGTTGACTTGGGTGGACAGTACACTGAAGCTTTCTTT. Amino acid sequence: CSVDLGGQYTEAFF. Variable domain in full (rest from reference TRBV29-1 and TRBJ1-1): SAVISQKPSRDICQRGTSLTIQCQVDSQVTMMFWYRQQPGQSLTLIATANQGSEATYESGFVIDKFPISRPNLTFSTLTVSNMSPEDSSIYLCSVDLGGQYTEAFFGQGTRLTVV.

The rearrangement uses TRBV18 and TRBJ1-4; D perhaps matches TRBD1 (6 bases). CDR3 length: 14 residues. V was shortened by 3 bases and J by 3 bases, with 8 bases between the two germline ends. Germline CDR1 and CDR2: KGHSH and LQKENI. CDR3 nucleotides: TGTGCCAGCTCACCCGACAGGTCTAATGAAAAACTGTTTTTT. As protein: CASSPDRSNEKLFF.

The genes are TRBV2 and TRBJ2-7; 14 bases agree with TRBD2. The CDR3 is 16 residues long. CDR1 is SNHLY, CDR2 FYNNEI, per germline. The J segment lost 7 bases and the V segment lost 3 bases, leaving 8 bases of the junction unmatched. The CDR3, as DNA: TGTGCCAGCAGTGAGGACGCGGGACTAGCGGGAGAAGAGCAGTACTTC. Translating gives CASSEDAGLAGEEQYF.

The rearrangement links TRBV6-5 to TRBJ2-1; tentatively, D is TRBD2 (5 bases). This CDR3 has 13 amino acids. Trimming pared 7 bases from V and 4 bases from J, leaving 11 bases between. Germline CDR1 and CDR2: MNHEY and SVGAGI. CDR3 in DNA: TGTGCCAGCATGAGCGGAGGTTACAATGAGCAGTTCTTC. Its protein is CASMSGGYNEQFF.

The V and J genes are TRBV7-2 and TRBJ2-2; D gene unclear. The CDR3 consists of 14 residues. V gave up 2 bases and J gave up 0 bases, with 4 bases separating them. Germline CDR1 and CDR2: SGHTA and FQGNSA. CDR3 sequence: CASSLPANTGELFF. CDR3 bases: TGTGCCAGCAGCTTACCAGCGAACACCGGGGAGCTGTTTTTT.

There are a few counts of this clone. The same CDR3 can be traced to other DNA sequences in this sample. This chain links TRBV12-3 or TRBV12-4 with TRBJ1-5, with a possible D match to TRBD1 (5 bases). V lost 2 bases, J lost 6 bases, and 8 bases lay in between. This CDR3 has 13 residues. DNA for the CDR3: TGTGCCAGCAGTTTAAGGGGTAGTCAGCCCCAGCATTTT. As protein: CASSLRGSQPQHF.

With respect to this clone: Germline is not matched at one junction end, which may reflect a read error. The CDR3, as DNA: TGTGCCAGCAGCTTAAGCGGGGGCGGACACTTC. The encoded protein is CASSLSGGGHF. This chain joins TRBV7-9 and TRBJ2-5; the match to TRBD2 covers 8 bases. Germline V lookup: CDR1 SEHNR, CDR2 FQNEAQ (reference sequence). The CDR3 contains 11 residues. The variable domain in full, with the rest retrieved from reference TRBV7-9 and TRBJ2-5, is DTGVSQNPRHKITKRGQNVTFRCDPISEHNRLYWYRQTLGQGPEFLTYFQNEAQLEKSRLLSDRFSAERPKGSFSTLEIQRTEQGDSAMYLCASSLSGGGHFGPGTRLLVL.

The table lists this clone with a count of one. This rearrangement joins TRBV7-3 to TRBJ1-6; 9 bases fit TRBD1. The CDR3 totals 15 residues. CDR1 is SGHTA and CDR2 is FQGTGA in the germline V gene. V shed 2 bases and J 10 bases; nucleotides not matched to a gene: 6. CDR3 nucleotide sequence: TGTGCCAGCAGCTTATTGGGACAGGGCGTATCACCCCTCCACTTT. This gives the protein CASSLLGQGVSPLHF.

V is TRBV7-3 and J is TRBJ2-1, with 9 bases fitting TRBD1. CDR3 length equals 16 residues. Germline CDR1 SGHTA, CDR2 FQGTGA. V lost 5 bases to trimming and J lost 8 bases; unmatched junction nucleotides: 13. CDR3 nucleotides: TGTGCCAGCAGCAAACAGGGGGCGGTCGGTTGGGATGAGCAGTTCTTC. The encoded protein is CASSKQGAVGWDEQFF.

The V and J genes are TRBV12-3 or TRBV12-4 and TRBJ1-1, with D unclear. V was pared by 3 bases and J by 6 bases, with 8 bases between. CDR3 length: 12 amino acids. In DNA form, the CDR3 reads TGTGCCAGCAGTTTCCCCAGGCCTGAAGCTTTCTTT. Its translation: CASSFPRPEAFF.

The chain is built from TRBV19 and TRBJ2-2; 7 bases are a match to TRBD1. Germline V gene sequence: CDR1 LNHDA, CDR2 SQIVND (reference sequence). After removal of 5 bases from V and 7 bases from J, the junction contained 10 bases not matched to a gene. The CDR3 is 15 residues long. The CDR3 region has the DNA TGTGCCAGTAGTCCAGGGACAGATCCGAACGGGGAGCTGTTTTTT. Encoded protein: CASSPGTDPNGELFF.

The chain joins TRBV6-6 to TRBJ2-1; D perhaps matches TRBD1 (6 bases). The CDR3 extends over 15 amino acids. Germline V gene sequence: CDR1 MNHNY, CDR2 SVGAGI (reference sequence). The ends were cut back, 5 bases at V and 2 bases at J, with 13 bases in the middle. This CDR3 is CASSKGQSPYNEQFF. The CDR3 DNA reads TGTGCCAGCAGTAAAGGACAGTCCCCCTACAATGAGCAGTTCTTC.

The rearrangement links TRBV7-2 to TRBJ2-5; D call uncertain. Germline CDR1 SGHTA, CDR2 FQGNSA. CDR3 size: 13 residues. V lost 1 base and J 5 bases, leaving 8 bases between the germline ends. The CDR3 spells CASSLVKEETQYF. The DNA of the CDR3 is TGTGCCAGCAGCTTAGTAAAGGAGGAGACCCAGTACTTC. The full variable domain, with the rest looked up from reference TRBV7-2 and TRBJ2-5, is GAGVSQSPSNKVTEKGKDVELRCDPISGHTALYWYRQSLGQGLEFLIYFQGNSAPDKSGLPSDRFSAERTGGSVSTLTIQRTQQEDSAVYLCASSLVKEETQYFGPGTRLLVL.

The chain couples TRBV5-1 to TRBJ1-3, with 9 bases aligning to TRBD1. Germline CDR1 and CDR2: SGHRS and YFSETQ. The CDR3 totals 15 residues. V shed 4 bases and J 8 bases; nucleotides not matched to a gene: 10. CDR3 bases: TGCGCCAGCAGCGAAGGGGACAGGGAGACGGACACCATATATTTT. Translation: CASSEGDRETDTIYF.

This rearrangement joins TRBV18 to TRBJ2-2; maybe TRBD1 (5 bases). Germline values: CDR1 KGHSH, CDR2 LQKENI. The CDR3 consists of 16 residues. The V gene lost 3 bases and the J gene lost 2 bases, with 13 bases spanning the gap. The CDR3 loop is CASSPAFRVNTGELFF. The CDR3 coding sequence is TGTGCCAGCTCACCCGCGTTCAGGGTTAACACCGGGGAGCTGTTTTTT.

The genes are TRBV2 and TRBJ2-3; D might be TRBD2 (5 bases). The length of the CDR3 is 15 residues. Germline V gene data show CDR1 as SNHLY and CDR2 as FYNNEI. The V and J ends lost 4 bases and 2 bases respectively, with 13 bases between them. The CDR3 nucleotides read TGTGCCAGCAGTGGGGCTAGCCCCATCACAGATACGCAGTATTTT. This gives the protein CASSGASPITDTQYF. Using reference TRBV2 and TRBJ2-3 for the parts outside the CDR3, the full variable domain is EPEVTQTPSHQVTQMGQEVILRCVPISNHLYFYWYRQILGQKVEFLVSFYNNEISEKSEIFDDQFSVERPDGSNFTLKIRSTKLEDSAMYFCASSGASPITDTQYFGPGTRLTVL.

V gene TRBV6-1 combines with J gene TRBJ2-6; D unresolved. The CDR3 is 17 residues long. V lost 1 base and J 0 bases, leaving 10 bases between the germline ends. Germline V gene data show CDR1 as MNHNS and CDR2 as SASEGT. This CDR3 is CASSEGAVSSGANVLTF. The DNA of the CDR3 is TGTGCCAGCAGTGAAGGCGCGGTAAGCTCTGGGGCCAACGTCCTGACTTTC.